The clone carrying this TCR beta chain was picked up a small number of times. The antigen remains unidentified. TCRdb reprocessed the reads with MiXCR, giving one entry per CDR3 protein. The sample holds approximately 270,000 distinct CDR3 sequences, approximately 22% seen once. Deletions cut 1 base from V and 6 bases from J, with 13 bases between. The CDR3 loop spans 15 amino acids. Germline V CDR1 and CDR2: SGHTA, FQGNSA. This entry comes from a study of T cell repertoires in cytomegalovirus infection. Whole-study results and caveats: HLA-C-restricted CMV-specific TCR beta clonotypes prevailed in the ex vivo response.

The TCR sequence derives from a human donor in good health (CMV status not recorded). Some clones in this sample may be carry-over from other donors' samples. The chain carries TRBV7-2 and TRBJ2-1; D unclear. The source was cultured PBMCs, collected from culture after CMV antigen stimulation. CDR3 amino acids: CASSLGFVGSNEQFF. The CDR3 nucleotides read TGTGCCAGCAGCTTAGGTTTTGTGGGAAGCAATGAGCAGTTCTTC.